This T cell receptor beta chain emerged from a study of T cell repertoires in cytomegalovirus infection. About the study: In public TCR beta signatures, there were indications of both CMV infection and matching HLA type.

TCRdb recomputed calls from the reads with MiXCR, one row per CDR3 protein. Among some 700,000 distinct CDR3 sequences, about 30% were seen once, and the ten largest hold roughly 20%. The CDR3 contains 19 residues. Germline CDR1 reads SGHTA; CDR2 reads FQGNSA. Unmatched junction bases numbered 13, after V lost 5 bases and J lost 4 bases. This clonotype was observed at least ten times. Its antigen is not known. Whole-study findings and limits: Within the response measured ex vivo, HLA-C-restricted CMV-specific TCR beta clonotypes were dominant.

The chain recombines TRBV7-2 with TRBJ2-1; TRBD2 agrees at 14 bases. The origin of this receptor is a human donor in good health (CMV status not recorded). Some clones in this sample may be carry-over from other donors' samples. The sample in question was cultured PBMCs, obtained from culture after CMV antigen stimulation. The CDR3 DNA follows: TGTGCCAGCAGCCCGCGACGTGGACTAGCGGGAGGACTATACAATGAGCAGTTCTTC. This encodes CASSPRRGLAGGLYNEQFF.